These 30 T cell receptor beta chains were all obtained from the same sample, sequenced in a study of long-term antiretroviral therapy in people with HIV. Researchers report immunoSEQ v3.0 was run at survey level. The data were produced by immunoSEQ multiplex PCR, yet TCRdb's version contains in-frame clones alone and is incomplete. The sample contains about 21,000 clones, approximately 86% of which appear only once. This material consisted of unsorted PBMCs, taken 1.3 years after starting antiretroviral therapy. These receptors were collected from a man aged 55 to 70 with HIV.

The table lists this clone with a few counts. The rearrangement joins TRBV5-4 to TRBJ2-7; D may be TRBD1 or TRBD2 (5 bases each). Germline CDR1 is SGHNT and CDR2 is YYREEE (reference sequence). V shed 4 bases and J shed 2 bases, with 13 bases lying between them. The CDR3 spans 14 residues. CDR3: CASSPFGAAYEQYF. CDR3 nucleotide sequence: TGTGCCAGCAGCCCCTTCGGGGCAGCCTACGAGCAGTACTTC.

The chain has TRBV19 and TRBJ1-6; D gene ambiguous. Looked up from germline, CDR1 is LNHDA and CDR2 is SQIVND (reference sequence). This CDR3 is 14 amino acids long. Trimming removed 6 bases from V and 4 bases from J, with 10 bases in between. This CDR3 is CASRPEEYNSPLHF. Here the CDR3 DNA reads TGTGCCAGTAGGCCCGAAGAGTATAATTCACCCCTCCACTTT.

The rearrangement uses TRBV6-6 and TRBJ2-1; 14 bases map to TRBD2. Unmatched junction bases numbered 5, after V lost 7 bases and J lost 9 bases. Germline assignment: CDR1 MNHNY and CDR2 SVGAGI (reference sequence). CDR3 size: 14 residues. CDR3 protein: CASKPGLAGVEQFF. CDR3 sequence (DNA): TGTGCCAGCAAACCGGGACTAGCGGGAGTTGAGCAGTTCTTC.

The V call is TRBV9, the J call TRBJ1-1, with D maybe TRBD1 (5 bases). This CDR3 comprises 14 residues. V was pared by 2 bases and J by 4 bases, with 12 bases between. Germline CDR1 is SGDLS and CDR2 is YYNGEE. The CDR3 nucleotides are TGTGCCAGCAGCGTCGACCGGGGACTCACTGAAGCTTTCTTT. Translating gives CASSVDRGLTEAFF.

The chain carries TRBV18 and TRBJ1-1; the match to TRBD1 covers 8 bases. This CDR3 has 14 amino acids. The ends lost 4 bases at V and 4 bases at J; junction bases unmatched: 5. The germline gives CDR1 KGHSH, CDR2 LQKENI. The CDR3 loop is CASSLRQGLTEAFF. In DNA, the CDR3 is TGTGCCAGCTCACTCAGACAGGGGCTCACTGAAGCTTTCTTT. Drawing the rest from reference TRBV18 and TRBJ1-1, the complete variable domain is NAGVMQNPRHLVRRRGQEARLRCSPMKGHSHVYWYRQLPEEGLKFMVYLQKENIIDESGMPKERFSAEFPKEGPSILRIQQVVRGDSAAYFCASSLRQGLTEAFFGQGTRLTVV.

This chain joins TRBV4-1 and TRBJ1-5, with D uncertain. Germline V gene sequence: CDR1 MGHRA, CDR2 YSYEKL. This CDR3 contains 16 residues. V was pared by 0 bases and J by 0 bases, with 9 bases between. DNA of the CDR3: TGCGCCAGCAGCCAAGATAAGGGTTATAGCAATCAGCCCCAGCATTTT. This encodes CASSQDKGYSNQPQHF.

This clone has just one count. J is TRBJ2-7 and V is TRBV15; 11 bases match TRBD2. V shed 3 bases and J 2 bases; nucleotides not matched to a gene: 0. Germline V lookup: CDR1 LNHNV, CDR2 YYDKDF (reference sequence). This CDR3 has 14 amino acids. The CDR3 is CATSRGLAAYEQYF. For the CDR3, the DNA is TGTGCCACCAGCAGGGGACTAGCGGCCTACGAGCAGTACTTC.

This chain connects TRBV2 to TRBJ2-1, with D perhaps TRBD2 (7 bases). The CDR3 length is 15 residues. With 6 bases removed from V and 8 bases from J, the gap between germline ends came to 20 bases. Germline values: CDR1 SNHLY, CDR2 FYNNEI. CDR3 nucleotide sequence: TGTGCCAGCAGCCTGGGGGCGGGAGTCGGGTATGAGCAGTTCTTC. Translating gives CASSLGAGVGYEQFF.

This chain links TRBV29-1 with TRBJ1-1; D not resolved. Germline loops: CDR1 SQVTM, CDR2 ANQGSEA. Trimming removed 3 bases from V and 6 bases from J, with 11 bases in between. The CDR3 contains 12 residues. The CDR3 protein is CSVEVGRPEAFF. For the CDR3, the DNA is TGCAGCGTTGAGGTGGGGAGGCCTGAAGCTTTCTTT.

On this clone: At one end, the junction sequence differs from germline, possibly due to a read error. V usage is TRBV28 and J usage is TRBJ2-5; D is perhaps TRBD1 or TRBD2 (5 bases each). Germline values: CDR1 MDHEN, CDR2 SYDVKM. The CDR3 has 19 amino acids. CDR3 residues: CASSFHPGSPHRHQETQYF. The CDR3 region has the DNA TGTGCCAGCAGTTTCCACCCGGGGTCCCCTCACAGGCACCAGGAGACCCAGTACTTC.

The V call is TRBV30, the J call TRBJ1-2; 7 bases are a match to TRBD1. Germline V gene sequence: CDR1 GTSNPN, CDR2 SVGIG (reference sequence). The CDR3 is 12 residues long. V shed 3 bases and J 4 bases; nucleotides not matched to a gene: 2. The CDR3 DNA follows: TGTGCCTGGAGCACAGGGGTCTATGGCTACACCTTC. It specifies CAWSTGVYGYTF. Complete variable domain (other parts from reference TRBV30 and TRBJ1-2): SQTIHQWPATLVQPVGSPLSLECTVEGTSNPNLYWYRQAAGRGLQLLFYSVGIGQISSEVPQNLSASRPQDRQFILSSKKLLLSDSGFYLCAWSTGVYGYTFGSGTRLTVV.

This sequence joins TRBV7-8 and TRBJ1-2; D possibly corresponds to TRBD1 (6 bases). The V gene's germline CDR1 is SGHVS and CDR2 FQNEAQ. This CDR3 has 13 residues. Trimming removed 4 bases from V and 2 bases from J, with 8 bases in between. CDR3 sequence (DNA): TGTGCCAGCAGCTCGGACAGCAACTATGGCTACACCTTC. This gives the protein CASSSDSNYGYTF.

The V call is TRBV6-5, the J call TRBJ2-1, with D tentatively TRBD2 (5 bases). The germline V gene has CDR1 MNHEY and CDR2 SVGAGI. V lost 8 bases to trimming and J lost 4 bases, with 18 bases between them. The CDR3 is made up of 15 amino acids. DNA for the CDR3: TGTGCCAGCCGGGAAGGATCGAAAGAGTACAATGAGCAGTTCTTC. The encoded protein is CASREGSKEYNEQFF.

The J gene is TRBJ2-3, the V gene TRBV2, with no clear D. Germline lookup yields CDR1 SNHLY and CDR2 FYNNEI. V was pared by 2 bases and J by 6 bases, with 6 bases between. This CDR3 has 12 residues. The CDR3 is CASSERWDTQYF. CDR3 nucleotide sequence: TGTGCCAGCAGTGAAAGGTGGGATACGCAGTATTTT.

The CDR3 bases are TGCGCCAGCAGCCCTCGGGACAGACAAGAGACCCAGTACTTC. Translating gives CASSPRDRQETQYF. The chain is built from TRBV5-1 and TRBJ2-5, with TRBD1 identical over 7 bases. The germline V gene encodes CDR1 SGHRS and CDR2 YFSETQ. This CDR3 has 14 amino acids. Germline trimming cut 4 bases from V and 2 bases from J; bases unmatched to any gene: 5.

The chain combines TRBV5-1 with TRBJ2-7; no definite D call. This CDR3 has 15 amino acids. The germline CDR1 and CDR2 sequences are SGHRS and YFSETQ. Trimming pared 4 bases from V and 2 bases from J, leaving 16 bases between. The CDR3 bases are TGCGCCAGCAGCCCGGAAGGCTACCCCGCCTACGAGCAGTACTTC. Translating it yields CASSPEGYPAYEQYF.

The chain uses TRBV6-6 and TRBJ1-6; D might be TRBD1 (6 bases). With 7 bases removed from V and 6 bases from J, the gap between germline ends came to 16 bases. The CDR3 runs to 15 residues. Per the germline V gene, CDR1 is MNHNY and CDR2 is SVGAGI (reference sequence). This CDR3 reads CASNLLGTFNSPLHF. For the CDR3, the DNA is TGTGCCAGCAATCTATTAGGGACATTTAATTCACCCCTCCACTTT.

V is TRBV6-6 and J is TRBJ2-1; the D is unclear. The CDR3 length is 13 residues. Germline V gene sequence: CDR1 MNHNY, CDR2 SVGAGI (reference sequence). V was shortened by 8 bases and J by 7 bases, with 15 bases between the two germline ends. In DNA, the CDR3 is TGTGCCAGCTCTTATGAGGCGAGGAATGAGCAGTTCTTC. Protein: CASSYEARNEQFF.

The chain employs TRBV6-1 and TRBJ1-2; the D gene is possibly TRBD1 (6 bases). Germline-derived CDR1 and CDR2 are MNHNS and SASEGT. The CDR3 loop spans 13 amino acids. V lost 8 bases to trimming and J lost 4 bases, with 14 bases between them. This chain's CDR3 is CASGARGGYGYTF. The CDR3 DNA reads as TGTGCCAGCGGTGCCAGGGGAGGCTATGGCTACACCTTC.

V is TRBV27 and J is TRBJ2-7; D uncertain. Germline V gene lookup returns CDR1 MNHEY and CDR2 SMNVEV (reference sequence). Deletions cut 6 bases from V and 0 bases from J, with 12 bases between. The CDR3 runs to 14 residues. The CDR3 protein is CASSFGKSSYEQYF. The CDR3 nucleotides are TGTGCCAGCAGCTTCGGTAAAAGCTCCTACGAGCAGTACTTC.

This clone was seen once. At one boundary the junction diverges from the germline segment, which might be a read error. The genes are TRBV29-1 and TRBJ1-5; TRBD1 agrees at 8 bases. In germline, CDR1 is SQVTM, CDR2 ANQGSEA. The CDR3 spans 13 residues. The CDR3 nucleotides read TGCAGCGTCCAGGGACAGGCCGGAGGGGGGTTGGATTTT. Residues: CSVQGQAGGGLDF.

This clone was seen a handful of times. The rearrangement joins TRBV11-2 to TRBJ1-2; no clear D. V gave up 4 bases and J gave up 5 bases, with 20 bases separating them. The CDR3 has 16 residues. Germline CDR1 reads SGHAT; CDR2 reads FQNNGV. The CDR3 region is CASSSFLGFLGYGYTF. CDR3 bases: TGTGCCAGCAGCTCTTTTCTGGGTTTTCTGGGGTATGGCTACACCTTC.

The CDR3 nucleotides are TGCGCCAGCAGCTTGGCCGGACTAGCGGGGGAGGAAGAGACCCAGTACTTC. Translation: CASSLAGLAGEEETQYF. The J gene is TRBJ2-5, the V gene TRBV5-1; 13 bases are a match to TRBD2. CDR3 length equals 17 residues. Germline CDR1 is SGHRS and CDR2 is YFSETQ. J lost 3 bases, V lost 0 bases, and 5 bases had no gene match.

This clone was seen more than once but under ten times. CDR3 region: CASSLEPGIVHGYTF. DNA for the CDR3: TGCGCCAGCAGCTTGGAGCCGGGGATCGTCCATGGCTACACCTTC. The chain couples TRBV5-1 to TRBJ1-2, with D unresolved. Germline loops: CDR1 SGHRS, CDR2 YFSETQ. The V end was cut by 0 bases, the J end by 6 bases, with 15 bases between. CDR3 size: 15 residues.

V and J are TRBV5-6 and TRBJ1-5; no clear D gene. V lost 2 bases to trimming and J lost 3 bases, with 12 bases between them. The CDR3 extends over 15 amino acids. Germline V gives CDR1 SGHDT, CDR2 YYEEEE. The CDR3 loop reads CASSLSRHANQPQHF. CDR3 DNA sequence: TGTGCCAGCAGCTTATCCCGACACGCCAATCAGCCCCAGCATTTT.

This sequence joins TRBV9 and TRBJ1-2; D is uncertain. V gave up 4 bases and J gave up 4 bases, with 11 bases separating them. Germline V gives CDR1 SGDLS, CDR2 YYNGEE. The CDR3 runs to 13 residues. Written as DNA, the CDR3 is TGTGCCAGCAGCCTCCGGGGAGTCTATGGCTACACCTTC. Protein sequence: CASSLRGVYGYTF.

CDR3 DNA sequence: TGTGCCTGGAGTGCCGGACTAGCGGGAGAGACCCAGTACTTC. Protein product: CAWSAGLAGETQYF. The rearrangement joins TRBV30 to TRBJ2-5; 11 bases are shared with TRBD2. J gave up 4 bases and V 1 base, and 2 bases lay outside the gene matches. The CDR3 has 14 amino acids. Germline CDR1 and CDR2: GTSNPN and SVGIG (reference sequence).

The gene calls are TRBV5-1 and TRBJ2-1, with D possibly matching TRBD2 (6 bases). Per germline, CDR1 SGHRS and CDR2 YFSETQ. This CDR3 contains 13 residues. Trimming removed 9 bases at V and 1 base at J, with 11 bases between. CDR3 nucleotides: TGCGCCACAAGCGGGTCATCCTACAATGAGCAGTTCTTC. Encoded protein: CATSGSSYNEQFF.

The chain carries TRBV7-8 and TRBJ2-7, with 8 bases identical to TRBD1. From germline, CDR1 is SGHVS and CDR2 FQNEAQ. The ends lost 1 base at V and 1 base at J; junction bases unmatched: 3. This CDR3 has 15 residues. The CDR3 loop is CASSLVGDRSYEQYF. The CDR3 DNA is TGTGCCAGCAGCTTAGTCGGGGACAGGTCCTACGAGCAGTACTTC.

The count of this clone is one. The chain links TRBV6-1 to TRBJ2-7; D is undetermined. V was pared by 0 bases and J by 3 bases, with 6 bases between. There are 13 residues in the CDR3. Per germline, CDR1 MNHNS and CDR2 SASEGT. The CDR3 is CASSEATIYEQYF. CDR3 nucleotide sequence: TGTGCCAGCAGTGAAGCGACAATCTACGAGCAGTACTTC.